One and the same sample provided the 29 T cell receptor beta chains below, sequenced in a study of vaccination and CD4 T cells after COVID-19. The Oncomine TCR Beta short-read assay was applied to DNA of cultured CD4+ T cells. From the PCR reads, TCRdb called clonotypes with MiXCR, one entry per CDR3 protein. The sample lists some 17,000 distinct CDR3 sequences; over 30% were seen once. These receptors are not linked to any known antigen. As to treatment: roughly 11-day PBMC culture with coronavirus spike peptide pools or control peptides (ViraFEST assay). The sequenced sample consisted of CD4+ T cells from blood, cultured in vitro. Receptors originate from a human donor who had recovered from COVID-19.

The rearrangement links TRBV28 to TRBJ1-2, with TRBD1 as a possible D gene (6 bases). This CDR3 comprises 14 residues. V was trimmed by 3 bases and J by 8 bases, leaving 16 bases between them. Per germline, CDR1 MDHEN and CDR2 SYDVKM. This CDR3 is CASSLGGGQRGYTF. As DNA, the CDR3 is TGTGCCAGCAGTTTGGGGGGGGGCCAGAGGGGCTACACCTTC.

This chain connects TRBV5-6 to TRBJ1-5; 7 bases are shared with TRBD1. The V gene end was trimmed by 1 base and the J gene end by 3 bases; junction bases not matched to a gene: 7. The CDR3 has 16 residues. CDR1 and CDR2 from the germline V gene are SGHDT and YYEEEE. CDR3 DNA: TGTGCCAGCAGCTTGTTTCGAAGGGGGCCCAATCAGCCCCAGCATTTT. It yields the protein CASSLFRRGPNQPQHF. The full variable domain, in which reference TRBV5-6 and TRBJ1-5 provide the parts outside the CDR3, is DAGVTQSPTHLIKTRGQQVTLRCSPKSGHDTVSWYQQALGQGPQFIFQYYEEEERQRGNFPDRFSGHQFPNYSSELNVNALLLGDSALYLCASSLFRRGPNQPQHFGDGTRLSIL.

Concerning this clonotype: Relative to the germline gene, one junction end is altered; a read error may explain this. This chain joins TRBV25-1 and TRBJ1-5, with D maybe TRBD1 (5 bases). Germline CDR1 is MGHDK and CDR2 is SYGVNS. CDR3 length: 14 amino acids. CDR3 nucleotides: TGTGCCAGCAGTGAATATGCCAGGGTCCAGCTCCAGCATTTT. Protein: CASSEYARVQLQHF.

There are a few counts of this clonotype. This sequence joins TRBV30 and TRBJ2-3; D gene ambiguous. V gave up 0 bases and J gave up 4 bases, with 5 bases separating them. Germline loops: CDR1 GTSNPN, CDR2 SVGIG (reference sequence). This CDR3 contains 12 residues. CDR3 DNA sequence: TGTGCCTGGAGTGTACTTGCAGATACGCAGTATTTT. Residues: CAWSVLADTQYF.

This clonotype appeared a few times. This chain uses TRBV20-1 with TRBJ1-2; D may be TRBD1 (5 bases). The V end was cut by 1 base, the J end by 3 bases, with 12 bases between. The CDR3 is 14 amino acids. The germline CDR1 and CDR2 sequences are DFQATT and SNEGSKA (reference sequence). The CDR3 DNA reads TGCAGTGCTAGAGTACGGCGGGGGGACTATGGCTACACCTTC. This sequence encodes CSARVRRGDYGYTF.

The rearrangement uses TRBV7-9 and TRBJ2-1; 9 bases map to TRBD2. Germline V gene data show CDR1 as SEHNR and CDR2 as FQNEAQ (reference sequence). The CDR3 totals 17 residues. V dropped 6 bases and J dropped 6; count of bases not matched to a gene: 15. CDR3 bases: TGTGCCAGCAGGGCCTCCCCTGGACTAGCGTTGGGCAATGAGCAGTTCTTC. Protein product: CASRASPGLALGNEQFF.

The chain has TRBV20-1 and TRBJ2-4; the match to TRBD2 covers 9 bases. V was pared by 5 bases and J by 9 bases, with 14 bases of the junction left unmatched. Germline V gene sequence: CDR1 DFQATT, CDR2 SNEGSKA (reference sequence). CDR3 length: 15 amino acids. CDR3 sequence: CSAVPPAGGSVIQYF. CDR3 sequence (DNA): TGCAGTGCTGTACCCCCAGCGGGAGGCAGTGTCATTCAGTACTTC.

This sequence joins TRBV4-2 and TRBJ2-7; D may be TRBD2 (6 bases). Germline lookup yields CDR1 LGHNA and CDR2 YNFKEQ. There are 14 residues in the CDR3. The germline V and J ends were trimmed by 0 bases and 5 bases, with 11 bases remaining between them. CDR3 coding DNA: TGTGCCAGCAGCCAAGATCGACTAGTAGACGAGCAGTACTTC. It codes for CASSQDRLVDEQYF.

This clonotype was detected once. The rearrangement uses TRBV30 and TRBJ1-5; no clear D. The V and J ends lost 0 bases and 4 bases respectively, with 7 bases between them. Per the germline V gene, CDR1 is GTSNPN and CDR2 is SVGIG (reference sequence). The CDR3 totals 13 residues. CDR3 coding DNA: TGTGCCTGGAGTGTTGGCAGAAATCAGCCCCAGCATTTT. Residues: CAWSVGRNQPQHF.

This sequence joins TRBV20-1 and TRBJ2-5, with D possibly matching TRBD2 (6 bases). With 3 bases removed from V and 6 bases from J, the gap between germline ends came to 17 bases. The CDR3 extends over 14 amino acids. Germline V gene sequence: CDR1 DFQATT, CDR2 SNEGSKA (reference sequence). The CDR3 coding sequence is TGCAGTGCTAGTACAGGAGGGCCAGTAAAGACCCAGTACTTC. Protein product: CSASTGGPVKTQYF.

This chain links TRBV11-2 with TRBJ2-5, with D possibly being TRBD2 (6 bases). Trimming stripped 5 bases from V and 4 bases from J, with 23 bases between. The CDR3 covers 17 residues. Germline CDR1 is SGHAT and CDR2 is FQNNGV. The CDR3: CASSAVGGATFSETQYF. The CDR3 coding sequence is TGTGCCAGCAGCGCCGTGGGGGGTGCGACGTTTTCAGAGACCCAGTACTTC.

The chain couples TRBV29-1 to TRBJ2-1, with 9 bases aligning to TRBD2. CDR3 length equals 13 residues. Germline-derived CDR1 and CDR2 are SQVTM and ANQGSEA. J was trimmed by 7 bases and V by 4 bases; bases with no gene match: 5. The CDR3 DNA follows: TGCAGCGTTGGACTAGCGGTGAGGAATGAGCAGTTCTTC. Translation: CSVGLAVRNEQFF.

The rearrangement links TRBV7-2 to TRBJ2-1; 7 nucleotides align to TRBD2. The CDR3 runs 15 residues. With V trimmed by 4 bases and J by 2 bases, 5 bases remained unmatched. Germline V gene sequence: CDR1 SGHTA, CDR2 FQGNSA. DNA of the CDR3: TGTGCCAGCAGCTATACTAGCGCTCCCTACAATGAGCAGTTCTTC. Its translation: CASSYTSAPYNEQFF.

The J gene is TRBJ1-5, the V gene TRBV7-9, with D unclear. CDR1 SEHNR and CDR2 FQNEAQ come from the germline V gene (reference sequence). The CDR3 has 17 residues. The germline V and J ends were trimmed by 1 base and 2 bases, with 15 bases remaining between them. The CDR3 DNA follows: TGTGCCAGCAGCTTAGATCCCGTATACATCGGCAATCAGCCCCAGCATTTT. Translated, it gives CASSLDPVYIGNQPQHF.

This sequence joins TRBV5-4 and TRBJ1-1; TRBD1 agrees at 9 bases. This CDR3 is built from 16 residues. In germline, CDR1 is SGHNT, CDR2 YYREEE (reference sequence). V lost 3 bases and J lost 0; bases outside the gene matches: 6. CDR3 coding DNA: TGTGCCAGCAGCTCGAGACAGGGGGGGATGAACACTGAAGCTTTCTTT. Translation: CASSSRQGGMNTEAFF.

This clonotype was picked up a small number of times. CDR3 in DNA: TGTGCCAGCAGCTTAGAACTAGCGGGAGCTGGTGAGCAGTTCTTC. This sequence encodes CASSLELAGAGEQFF. The chain employs TRBV7-2 and TRBJ2-1, with 11 bases identical to TRBD2. Germline loops: CDR1 SGHTA, CDR2 FQGNSA. With V trimmed by 1 base and J by 9 bases, 5 bases remained unmatched. There are 15 residues in the CDR3.

The chain uses TRBV20-1 and TRBJ2-7; D ambiguous. The germline V gene encodes CDR1 DFQATT and CDR2 SNEGSKA (reference sequence). V was trimmed by 1 base and J by 5 bases, leaving 15 bases between them. CDR3 length equals 14 residues. Written as DNA, the CDR3 is TGCAGTGCTAGAGCCCCGGTCGGGTCGGACGAGCAGTACTTC. Amino acid sequence: CSARAPVGSDEQYF.

This clonotype has a handful of counts. This chain links TRBV20-1 with TRBJ2-7; D is possibly TRBD2 (5 bases). V lost 7 bases and J 5 bases, leaving 12 bases between the germline ends. This CDR3 is 11 amino acids long. In germline, CDR1 is DFQATT, CDR2 SNEGSKA (reference sequence). CDR3 coding DNA: TGCAGTGTTATGTTGGAGGACGAGCAGTACTTC. Encoded protein: CSVMLEDEQYF.

CDR3 DNA: TGTGCCAGCAGTGAAGCGTGGGAGACCCAGTACTTC. Translating gives CASSEAWETQYF. The J gene is TRBJ2-5, the V gene TRBV6-1; D ambiguous. Trimming stripped 0 bases from V and 5 bases from J, with 4 bases between. The V gene's germline CDR1 is MNHNS and CDR2 SASEGT. The CDR3 runs 12 residues.

This clonotype came up a few times. V is TRBV2 and J is TRBJ1-5; D not certain. Germline CDR1 SNHLY, CDR2 FYNNEI. V gave up 4 bases and J gave up 4 bases, with 11 bases separating them. The CDR3 loop spans 14 amino acids. In nucleotides, the CDR3 is TGTGCCAGCAGTGCTAAACAGATGAATCAGCCCCAGCATTTT. The encoded protein is CASSAKQMNQPQHF.

The V gene is TRBV5-1, the J gene TRBJ2-7, with 10 bases lining up with TRBD2. Germline V CDR1 and CDR2: SGHRS, YFSETQ. This CDR3 comprises 16 residues. V shed 5 bases, J shed 0 bases, and the junction held 8 bases outside the gene matches. The CDR3 DNA reads as TGCGCCAGCAGTTTTTGGGGACTAGCGAGCTCCTACGAGCAGTACTTC. It is translated as CASSFWGLASSYEQYF.

The chain joins TRBV6-1 to TRBJ1-2; D gene uncertain. The CDR3 runs to 14 residues. Germline V gives CDR1 MNHNS, CDR2 SASEGT. V lost 6 bases to trimming and J lost 0 bases, with 11 bases between them. CDR3: CASSPAVSNYGYTF. CDR3 in DNA: TGTGCCAGCAGCCCAGCGGTCTCTAACTATGGCTACACCTTC.

This clonotype was recorded once. The V call is TRBV7-3, the J call TRBJ2-3, with TRBD2 matching over 11 bases. The CDR3 runs 15 residues. CDR1 is SGHTA, CDR2 FQGTGA, per germline. Trimming removed 9 bases from V and 7 bases from J; junction bases left unmatched: 12. CDR3 nucleotides: TGTGCCAGAAGATCAGTAGCGGGAGGGCGGTATACGCAGTATTTT. This gives the protein CARRSVAGGRYTQYF.

J is TRBJ2-2 and V is TRBV4-1; D not resolved. V was trimmed by 5 bases and J by 8 bases, leaving 9 bases between them. Germline V gene sequence: CDR1 MGHRA, CDR2 YSYEKL. This CDR3 region has 12 residues. CDR3 in DNA: TGCGCCAGCAGCAGCTCCGGGGGGGAGCTGTTTTTT. This sequence encodes CASSSSGGELFF.

The chain has TRBV28 and TRBJ2-3, with 10 positions matching TRBD2. Germline-derived CDR1 and CDR2 are MDHEN and SYDVKM. Losses at the gene ends were 1 base for V and 2 bases for J; bases not matched to a gene: 6. The CDR3 is 17 amino acids. CDR3 bases: TGTGCCAGCAGTTTATCTGGGACTAGCGTAAACACAGATACGCAGTATTTT. Protein sequence: CASSLSGTSVNTDTQYF.

J is TRBJ1-6 and V is TRBV12-3 or TRBV12-4; D unresolved. The CDR3 length is 15 residues. V lost 3 bases and J lost 6, with 12 bases in between. The CDR3 is CASSFLRGTNSPLHF. The CDR3 DNA is TGTGCCAGCAGTTTTCTACGGGGAACTAATTCACCCCTCCACTTT.

This clonotype has only a few counts. This chain links TRBV2 with TRBJ2-5, with 8 nucleotides matching TRBD1. This CDR3 has 14 amino acids. Germline loops: CDR1 SNHLY, CDR2 FYNNEI. V trimming: 7 bases; J trimming: 2 bases; junction bases outside the gene matches: 6. CDR3 region: CASTAGGYQETQYF. CDR3 sequence (DNA): TGTGCCAGCACGGCAGGGGGCTATCAAGAGACCCAGTACTTC. Full variable domain (remainder filled in from reference TRBV2 and TRBJ2-5): EPEVTQTPSHQVTQMGQEVILRCVPISNHLYFYWYRQILGQKVEFLVSFYNNEISEKSEIFDDQFSVERPDGSNFTLKIRSTKLEDSAMYFCASTAGGYQETQYFGPGTRLLVL.

The table lists this clonotype with a few counts. The gene calls are TRBV2 and TRBJ2-2; unclear D gene. The V end lost 6 bases, the J end lost 5 bases, and 10 bases lay between the germline ends. CDR3 size: 13 residues. CDR1 and CDR2 from the germline V gene are SNHLY and FYNNEI. The CDR3 sequence is CASRDRSTGELFF. Written as DNA, the CDR3 is TGTGCCAGCAGGGACCGATCGACCGGGGAGCTGTTTTTT. Using reference TRBV2 and TRBJ2-2 for the parts outside the CDR3, the full variable domain is EPEVTQTPSHQVTQMGQEVILRCVPISNHLYFYWYRQILGQKVEFLVSFYNNEISEKSEIFDDQFSVERPDGSNFTLKIRSTKLEDSAMYFCASRDRSTGELFFGEGSRLTVL.

This clonotype was picked up a small number of times. The rearrangement links TRBV27 to TRBJ2-2, with D hard to call. CDR1 is MNHEY, CDR2 SMNVEV, per germline (reference sequence). The CDR3 consists of 17 residues. The germline V and J ends were trimmed by 7 bases and 1 base, with 19 bases remaining between them. The CDR3 sequence: CASIGLGRGLNTGELFF. The CDR3 nucleotides read TGTGCCAGCATCGGCCTCGGCCGTGGTCTGAACACCGGGGAGCTGTTTTTT.